This is a list of T cell receptor beta chains from one sample in a study of T cell responses to AZD1222 COVID-19 vaccine. The repertoire was sequenced with immunoSEQ multiplex PCR; TCRdb's copy has only in-frame clones and lacks some. This table has tens of thousands of clones, approximately 85% appearing once. The material was peripheral blood, obtained on day 0 of AZD1222 vaccination. Receptors originate from an adult in good health. Both conserved end residues are part of each CDR3. The order of the fields is V gene, J gene, CDR3 protein.

V: TRBV6-5; J: TRBJ2-7; CDR3: CASGPGTGIYEQYF
V: TRBV2; J: TRBJ1-2; CDR3: CASSEQAGTYGYTF
V: TRBV12-3/TRBV12-4; J: TRBJ1-4; CDR3: CASSLGLREKLFF
V: TRBV7-2; J: TRBJ2-5; CDR3: CASSQTARVETQYF
V: TRBV2; J: TRBJ1-3; CDR3: CASRGPMSSGNTIYF
V: TRBV12-2; J: TRBJ2-1; CDR3: CASRSAMSSYNEQFF
V: TRBV18; J: TRBJ2-7; CDR3: CASSRSGTDFEQYF
V: TRBV11-2; J: TRBJ2-3; CDR3: CASSFRGGKRTDTQYF
V: TRBV18; J: TRBJ1-1; CDR3: CASSPPKGDTEAFF
V: TRBV11-1; J: TRBJ2-3; CDR3: CASSSRPTSVPDTQYF
V: TRBV5-6; J: TRBJ2-7; CDR3: CASSLQGAGYEQYF
V: TRBV28; J: TRBJ1-2; CDR3: CASSYRARNYGYTF
V: TRBV7-9; J: TRBJ2-7; CDR3: CASSYTDRFYEQYF
V: TRBV12-3/TRBV12-4; J: TRBJ1-5; CDR3: CASRDRAGGPQHF
V: TRBV28; J: TRBJ2-1; CDR3: CASTYPRRGAGNEQFF
V: TRBV6-2/TRBV6-3; J: TRBJ1-2; CDR3: CASSRDRNYGYTF
V: TRBV28; J: TRBJ1-4; CDR3: CASSPGQPEKLFF
V: TRBV5-1; J: TRBJ1-5; CDR3: CASSLGGTANQPQHF
V: TRBV5-1; J: TRBJ2-1; CDR3: CASSSDSSPYNEQFF
V: TRBV19; J: TRBJ1-5; CDR3: CASIGQGDSNQPQHF
V: TRBV5-4; J: TRBJ2-2; CDR3: CASSLTGGSNTGELFF
V: TRBV7-9; J: TRBJ1-2; CDR3: CASSLQGQGNGYTF
V: TRBV11-2; J: TRBJ2-1; CDR3: CASSVTGNYNEQFF
V: TRBV18; J: TRBJ2-3; CDR3: CASSPASGGIADTQYF
V: TRBV19; J: TRBJ1-3; CDR3: CASSTTGQGGGNTIYF
V: TRBV4-1; J: TRBJ1-1; CDR3: CASSQTYGGTAFF
V: TRBV7-2; J: TRBJ2-7; CDR3: CASSLAPLYEQYF
V: TRBV15; J: TRBJ2-2; CDR3: CATSRVRTNTGELFF
V: TRBV6-5; J: TRBJ2-7; CDR3: CASSYPDRGSEQYF
V: TRBV19; J: TRBJ2-7; CDR3: CASSIVRGDEQYF
V: TRBV29-1; J: TRBJ1-1; CDR3: CSVVGPRGRNLGNTEAFF
V: TRBV28; J: TRBJ1-2; CDR3: CASSQDRVTVGGYTF
V: TRBV2; J: TRBJ1-6; CDR3: CASRPPGQGHSPLHF
V: TRBV15; J: TRBJ1-2; CDR3: CATSRDPLVTGVGNYGYTF
V: TRBV6-1; J: TRBJ2-7; CDR3: CASSDLLGAGEQYF
V: TRBV9; J: TRBJ2-1; CDR3: CASSVGGPTYNEQFF
V: TRBV6-1; J: TRBJ2-1; CDR3: CASSEDSYNEQFF